The clone carrying this T cell receptor beta chain was observed a handful of times. Antigen unknown. CDR1 is MGHRA, CDR2 YSYEKL, per germline. The CDR3 consists of 14 residues. V lost 5 bases to trimming and J lost 7 bases; unmatched junction nucleotides: 11. Naive CD4+ T cells were purified with Tregs depleted by CD25. The study's findings and limits: Tumor memory CD4+ T cell TCR gene usage clustered with blood and lymph node memory CD4+ cells and lymph node naive CD4+ cells.

Full-length variable regions came from constant-region reverse primers plus semi-nested Nested Universal Primer A PCR. TCRdb redid the calling of the 5' RACE reads with MiXCR, one entry per CDR3 protein. The table shows around 30,000 distinct CDR3 sequences, with 20% to 30% occurring only once. The sequence was obtained from a female donor with breast cancer. The V and J genes are TRBV4-1 and TRBJ2-7; 7 nucleotides match TRBD2. Sample: naive CD4+ T cells sorted from a lymph node. Indicated subset: naive CD4+ T cells, CD4+CD45RA+CD25-. Written as DNA, the CDR3 is TGCGCCAGCAGCTCCCCAGCGGGGTATTGGGAGCAGTACTTC. Protein: CASSSPAGYWEQYF.